The 26 T cell receptor beta chains listed next were all sequenced from one sample in a study of blood T cell repertoires in COVID-19. The repertoire was sequenced with immunoSEQ multiplex PCR; TCRdb's copy has only in-frame clones and lacks some. The sample lists 130,000 to 150,000 clones, about 80% occurring once. The sequencing sample was made of peripheral blood. The receptors come from a human donor in a cohort sampled during active COVID-19.

The genes are TRBV19 and TRBJ1-2; 9 bases map to TRBD1. The CDR3 contains 12 residues. The junction had 3 bases not matched to a gene; V was cut back by 9 bases and J by 4 bases. Germline CDR1 reads LNHDA; CDR2 reads SQIVND (reference sequence). For the CDR3, the DNA is TGTGCCAGCACGGACAGGGGCTATGGCTACACCTTC. Translation: CASTDRGYGYTF.

This chain connects TRBV19 to TRBJ2-3, with 9 nucleotides matching TRBD2. Looked up from germline, CDR1 is LNHDA and CDR2 is SQIVND (reference sequence). V dropped 8 bases and J dropped 1; count of bases not matched to a gene: 1. This CDR3 is built from 13 residues. CDR3 loop: CASRTSGTDTQYF. In nucleotides, the CDR3 is TGTGCCAGTCGGACTAGCGGCACAGATACGCAGTATTTT.

CDR3 region: CASSPHPRGHQPQHF. CDR3 DNA: TGTGCCAGCAGTCCCCACCCCAGGGGGCATCAGCCCCAGCATTTT. V and J are TRBV6-5 and TRBJ1-5, with 8 bases identical to TRBD1. J gave up 5 bases and V 5 bases, and 8 bases lay outside the gene matches. The V gene's germline CDR1 is MNHEY and CDR2 SVGAGI. The CDR3 sequence is 15 residues long.

V is TRBV7-9 and J is TRBJ1-3; no definite D call. The CDR3 spans 14 residues. The germline V gene encodes CDR1 SEHNR and CDR2 FQNEAQ (reference sequence). V was cut by 8 bases and J by 0 bases, with 11 bases left in between. The CDR3 spells CASGGVTSGNTIYF. For the CDR3, the DNA is TGTGCCAGCGGTGGAGTTACCTCTGGAAACACCATATATTTT.

The chain is built from TRBV6-5 and TRBJ1-6, with unresolved D. The V and J ends lost 2 bases and 9 bases respectively, with 14 bases between them. Germline CDR1 MNHEY, CDR2 SVGAGI. The CDR3 has 15 residues. The CDR3 DNA reads as TGTGCCAGCAGTTACCTATCGGGGTTTGCTTCACCCCTCCACTTT. Translating it yields CASSYLSGFASPLHF.

This chain connects TRBV3-1 (or the pseudogene TRBV3-2) to TRBJ2-3; the match to TRBD2 covers 10 bases. The junction had 13 bases not matched to a gene; V was cut back by 4 bases and J by 3 bases. The CDR3 is 18 residues long. Germline CDR1 is LGHDT and CDR2 is YNNKEL (reference sequence). CDR3 amino acids: CASSPPGLAIEKTDTQYF. The CDR3 DNA reads as TGTGCCAGCAGCCCGCCGGGACTAGCGATCGAGAAAACAGATACGCAGTATTTT.

The gene calls are TRBV29-1 and TRBJ2-1; 8 positions match TRBD1. The length of the CDR3 is 12 residues. CDR1 and CDR2 from the germline V gene are SQVTM and ANQGSEA. The ends lost 3 bases at V and 6 bases at J; junction bases unmatched: 1. CDR3 DNA: TGCAGCGTTGACAGGGGGCTCAATGAGCAGTTCTTC. Protein sequence: CSVDRGLNEQFF.

The chain has TRBV3-1 (or the pseudogene TRBV3-2) and TRBJ1-4; TRBD1 might be the D (6 bases). The CDR3 spans 15 residues. Germline V gives CDR1 LGHDT, CDR2 YNNKEL (reference sequence). V dropped 4 bases and J dropped 8 bases, with 17 bases sitting between them. The CDR3 is CASSREGQGREKLFF. CDR3 in DNA: TGTGCCAGCAGCCGAGAGGGTCAGGGGCGGGAAAAACTGTTTTTT.

The CDR3 DNA sequence: TGTGCCATCAGTGAGTCGGGGCACGCAGGGGCCAAAAACATTCAGTACTTC. As protein: CAISESGHAGAKNIQYF. This chain links TRBV10-3 with TRBJ2-4; a possible D gene is TRBD1 (5 bases). The CDR3 covers 17 residues. V was cut by 0 bases and J by 1 base, with 13 bases left in between. The V gene's germline CDR1 is ENHRY and CDR2 SYGVKD.

This chain joins TRBV4-2 and TRBJ1-5; D possibly corresponds to TRBD1 (5 bases). Per the germline V gene, CDR1 is LGHNA and CDR2 is YNFKEQ. This CDR3 region has 15 residues. V was trimmed by 3 bases and J by 3 bases, leaving 12 bases between them. The CDR3 is CASSQMGGTNQPQHF. The CDR3 region has the DNA TGTGCCAGCAGCCAGATGGGGGGGACCAATCAGCCCCAGCATTTT.

The rearrangement links TRBV9 to TRBJ2-1; no clear D. Germline CDR1 and CDR2: SGDLS and YYNGEE. V gave up 2 bases and J gave up 5 bases, with 14 bases separating them. The CDR3 has 15 amino acids. As DNA, the CDR3 is TGTGCCAGCAGCGTCGACTGGCCCCACAACAATGAGCAGTTCTTC. Residues: CASSVDWPHNNEQFF. The full variable domain, completed using reference TRBV9 and TRBJ2-1, is DSGVTQTPKHLITATGQRVTLRCSPRSGDLSVYWYQQSLDQGLQFLIQYYNGEERAKGNILERFSAQQFPDLHSELNLSSLELGDSALYFCASSVDWPHNNEQFFGPGTRLTVL.

This clone occurred a few times. The chain links TRBV30 to TRBJ2-2, with a weak D call TRBD2 (5 bases). Trimming shortened V by 3 bases and J by 5 bases, and 10 bases separated the two germline ends. The CDR3 is 13 residues long. Germline V gene lookup returns CDR1 GTSNPN and CDR2 SVGIG (reference sequence). CDR3 loop: CAWSGLATGELFF. Written as DNA, the CDR3 is TGTGCCTGGAGCGGACTGGCTACCGGGGAGCTGTTTTTT. Full variable domain (rest looked up from reference TRBV30 and TRBJ2-2): SQTIHQWPATLVQPVGSPLSLECTVEGTSNPNLYWYRQAAGRGLQLLFYSVGIGQISSEVPQNLSASRPQDRQFILSSKKLLLSDSGFYLCAWSGLATGELFFGEGSRLTVL.

The V and J genes are TRBV6-2 or TRBV6-3 and TRBJ1-5; D unresolved. This CDR3 has 12 amino acids. V was trimmed by 5 bases and J by 7 bases, leaving 9 bases between them. Germline CDR1 reads MNHEY; CDR2 reads SVGEGT. The CDR3 loop reads CASSRKPQPQHF. As DNA, the CDR3 is TGTGCCAGCAGTCGAAAGCCCCAGCCCCAGCATTTT.

The genes are TRBV6-1 and TRBJ2-3; 12 bases are a match to TRBD2. The CDR3 loop spans 18 amino acids. The V gene's germline CDR1 is MNHNS and CDR2 SASEGT. The V gene end was trimmed by 4 bases and the J gene end by 3 bases; junction bases not matched to a gene: 11. CDR3 region: CASSAGTSGRRPTDTQYF. The DNA of the CDR3 is TGTGCCAGCAGTGCCGGGACTAGCGGGCGCAGACCGACAGATACGCAGTATTTT.

The J gene is TRBJ1-3, the V gene TRBV5-4; D unclear. V was shortened by 4 bases and J by 7 bases, with 18 bases between the two germline ends. This CDR3 contains 15 residues. In germline, CDR1 is SGHNT, CDR2 YYREEE (reference sequence). CDR3 amino acids: CASSANDGSRNTIYF. For the CDR3, the DNA is TGTGCCAGCAGCGCAAACGACGGGAGTCGGAACACCATATATTTT. The complete variable domain, with remaining parts taken from reference TRBV5-4 and TRBJ1-3, reads ETGVTQSPTHLIKTRGQQVTLRCSSQSGHNTVSWYQQALGQGPQFIFQYYREEENGRGNFPPRFSGLQFPNYSSELNVNALELDDSALYLCASSANDGSRNTIYFGEGSWLTVV.

The sample holds a few counts of this clone. The chain employs TRBV28 and TRBJ2-4, with D perhaps matching TRBD2 (5 bases). Germline loops: CDR1 MDHEN, CDR2 SYDVKM. The CDR3 is made up of 14 amino acids. V lost 6 bases and J lost 9, with 18 bases in between. The chain's CDR3 is CASSPGLGRGIQYF. The CDR3 bases are TGTGCCAGCAGCCCTGGACTTGGCCGTGGCATTCAGTACTTC.

This rearrangement joins TRBV6-4 to TRBJ2-3, with a possible D match to TRBD1 (6 bases). Looked up from germline, CDR1 is MRHNA and CDR2 is SNTAGT. V was cut by 4 bases and J by 2 bases, with 10 bases left in between. The CDR3 covers 14 residues. CDR3 DNA sequence: TGTGCCAGCAGTGCGGGACAACCCACAGATACGCAGTATTTT. It encodes CASSAGQPTDTQYF.

The count of this clone is one. The rearrangement uses TRBV3-1 (or the pseudogene TRBV3-2) and TRBJ2-4; D might be TRBD2 (6 bases). Trimming left V 0 bases short and J 14 bases short, with 14 bases between. CDR3 length: 13 residues. Germline loops: CDR1 LGHDT, CDR2 YNNKEL (reference sequence). CDR3 DNA sequence: TGTGCCAGCAGCCAAGACCCGACGGGGACTGAGTACTTC. This gives the protein CASSQDPTGTEYF.

The chain recombines TRBV10-2 with TRBJ1-2; the match to TRBD1 covers 7 bases. The germline V gene encodes CDR1 WSHSY and CDR2 SAAADI. V lost 7 bases to trimming and J lost 3 bases; unmatched junction nucleotides: 2. The CDR3 is 12 amino acids. The DNA of the CDR3 is TGCGCCAGCATGACAGGGTACTATGGCTACACCTTC. This gives the protein CASMTGYYGYTF.

CDR3 loop: CASSSNWGGNIQYF. Written as DNA, the CDR3 is TGTGCCAGCAGCTCCAACTGGGGAGGTAACATTCAGTACTTC. The chain carries TRBV5-6 and TRBJ2-4, with D possibly matching TRBD2 (6 bases). Trimming pared 3 bases from V and 7 bases from J, leaving 14 bases between. CDR1 SGHDT and CDR2 YYEEEE come from the germline V gene. The CDR3 extends over 14 amino acids. Combining the CDR3 with reference TRBV5-6 and TRBJ2-4 gives the whole variable domain DAGVTQSPTHLIKTRGQQVTLRCSPKSGHDTVSWYQQALGQGPQFIFQYYEEEERQRGNFPDRFSGHQFPNYSSELNVNALLLGDSALYLCASSSNWGGNIQYFGAGTRLSVL.

The chain recombines TRBV2 with TRBJ2-1; TRBD2 matches 16 bases. Germline lookup yields CDR1 SNHLY and CDR2 FYNNEI. V trimming: 4 bases; J trimming: 10 bases; junction bases outside the gene matches: 7. The CDR3 runs 16 residues. The DNA of the CDR3 is TGTGCCAGCAGTGTGGGACTAGCGGGGGGGCAGGGAGAGCAGTTCTTC. This encodes CASSVGLAGGQGEQFF.

This chain joins TRBV5-1 and TRBJ2-5; 9 bases line up with TRBD2. Germline assignment: CDR1 SGHRS and CDR2 YFSETQ. After removal of 7 bases from V and 4 bases from J, the junction contained 14 bases not matched to a gene. There are 16 residues in the CDR3. CDR3 nucleotides: TGCGCCAGCGCCAGTAGCGGGGGTGGGTTCTTAGAGACCCAGTACTTC. Translated: CASASSGGGFLETQYF.

This chain connects TRBV7-2 to TRBJ2-5; unclear D gene. The CDR3 has 12 residues. The V gene lost 5 bases and the J gene lost 5 bases, with 9 bases spanning the gap. Germline lookup yields CDR1 SGHTA and CDR2 FQGNSA. The CDR3 DNA is TGTGCCAGCAGCCCGTTCGCGGAGACCCAGTACTTC. Translating it yields CASSPFAETQYF.

The chain carries TRBV7-2 and TRBJ1-4; TRBD1 matches 9 bases. V lost 1 base to trimming and J lost 8 bases; unmatched junction nucleotides: 5. The length of the CDR3 is 15 residues. CDR1 and CDR2 from the germline V gene are SGHTA and FQGNSA. CDR3: CASSLEGQGGEKLFF. CDR3 nucleotides: TGTGCCAGCAGCTTAGAGGGACAGGGAGGGGAAAAACTGTTTTTT. The full variable domain, completed using reference TRBV7-2 and TRBJ1-4, is GAGVSQSPSNKVTEKGKDVELRCDPISGHTALYWYRQSLGQGLEFLIYFQGNSAPDKSGLPSDRFSAERTGGSVSTLTIQRTQQEDSAVYLCASSLEGQGGEKLFFGSGTQLSVL.

This rearrangement joins TRBV28 to TRBJ2-2; 8 nucleotides line up with TRBD1. J lost 0 bases, V lost 11 bases, and 5 bases had no gene match. The length of the CDR3 is 14 residues. Germline values: CDR1 MDHEN, CDR2 SYDVKM. The CDR3 sequence: CAVRGRSNTGELFF. For the CDR3, the DNA is TGTGCCGTCAGGGGGCGATCGAACACCGGGGAGCTGTTTTTT.

The V call is TRBV7-2, the J call TRBJ1-2, with 7 bases matching TRBD1. V shed 4 bases, J shed 8 bases, and the junction held 7 bases outside the gene matches. The CDR3 runs to 13 residues. The germline V gene has CDR1 SGHTA and CDR2 FQGNSA. The CDR3 reads CASSSDRDGGYTF. The CDR3 DNA is TGTGCCAGCAGCTCAGACAGGGACGGCGGCTACACCTTC.